Sequencing of this T cell receptor (beta chain) was carried out in a study of molecular identifiers for immune sequencing clone quantification. Study as a whole: Within a replicate experiment, RNA obtained from either 20,000 or 100,000 naive CD8 cells was divided into five aliquots, and four of those aliquots were then sequenced. Findings and caveats of the study: The sizes of highly expanded clones could be underestimated when identical TCR molecules share a barcode.

For bulk TCR libraries, previously described methods and listed TCR primers were used. TCRdb re-analysed the PCR reads in MiXCR, keeping a single row per CDR3 protein. Altogether tens of thousands of distinct CDR3 sequences are present, 15% to 20% being singletons, with the ten largest covering nearly 1.5%. Sorting captured naive CD8 T cells as CD8+CD4-CCR7+CD45RA+. This CDR3 comprises 12 residues. Germline V gene data show CDR1 as SQVTM and CDR2 as ANQGSEA. V lost 6 bases, J lost 5 bases, and 10 bases lay in between. This clonotype has at least ten counts. As yet, its antigen is unknown. This TCR was sampled from a human donor in good health. Some libraries in this study had Jurkat cell RNA spiked in. The sequenced material came from naive CD8+ T cells from blood, with Jurkat cell RNA spiked in. Subset meaning: FACS-sorted CD8+CD4-CCR7+CD45RA+ naive T cells. This sequence joins TRBV29-1 and TRBJ2-2; TRBD2 is a possible D gene (5 bases). The CDR3 sequence: CSVPWRTGELFF. CDR3 coding DNA: TGCAGCGTCCCTTGGAGGACCGGGGAGCTGTTTTTT.